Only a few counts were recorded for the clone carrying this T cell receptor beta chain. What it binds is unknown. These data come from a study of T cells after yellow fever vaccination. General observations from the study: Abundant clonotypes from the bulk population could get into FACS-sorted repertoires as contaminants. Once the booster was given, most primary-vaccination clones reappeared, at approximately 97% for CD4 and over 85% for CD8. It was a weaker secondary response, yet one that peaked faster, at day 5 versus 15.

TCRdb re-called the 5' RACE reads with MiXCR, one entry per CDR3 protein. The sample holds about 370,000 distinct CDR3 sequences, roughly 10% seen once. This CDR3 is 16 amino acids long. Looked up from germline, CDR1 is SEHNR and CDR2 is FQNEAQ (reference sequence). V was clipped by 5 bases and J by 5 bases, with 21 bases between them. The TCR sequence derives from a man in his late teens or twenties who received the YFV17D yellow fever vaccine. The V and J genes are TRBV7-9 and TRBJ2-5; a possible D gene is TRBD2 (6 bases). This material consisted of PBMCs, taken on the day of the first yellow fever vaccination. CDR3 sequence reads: CASSPGWASGEETQYF. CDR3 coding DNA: TGTGCCAGCAGCCCCGGGTGGGCTTCGGGGGAGGAGACCCAGTACTTC.